Presented here are 32 T cell receptor beta chains from one specimen sequenced in a study of low-dose radiotherapy and immunotherapy resistance in tumors. As to time point: after trial treatment. This sample's treatment: LDRT plus nivolumab, ipilimumab, low-dose cyclophosphamide and aspirin (RACIN trial). Primers targeting TRAV and TRBV primed first-strand cDNA, covering alpha and beta chains. TCRs underwent 15 to 25 PCR cycles of amplification with a constant-region primer and V-primer adapter. TCRdb ran MiXCR on the reads and lists one entry per CDR3 protein. Among around 100,000 distinct CDR3 sequences listed, 20% to 25% were seen once. Specimen: PBMCs, collected after low-dose radiotherapy plus immunotherapy. The receptors stem from a female donor with ovarian cancer.

There are many counts of this clonotype. V gene TRBV28 combines with J gene TRBJ2-5; the match to TRBD1 covers 12 bases. Germline V gives CDR1 MDHEN, CDR2 SYDVKM. The CDR3 has 15 amino acids. Losses at the gene ends were 6 bases for V and 3 bases for J; bases not matched to a gene: 5. The CDR3 bases are TGTGCCAGCAGGTCCGGGACAGGGGGCGAAGAGACCCAGTACTTC. Translation gives CASRSGTGGEETQYF.

This clonotype was detected ten times or more. The chain links TRBV7-9 to TRBJ2-1, with a tentative D call TRBD2 (5 bases). The V and J ends lost 2 bases and 5 bases respectively, with 13 bases between them. The length of the CDR3 is 15 residues. The germline gives CDR1 SEHNR, CDR2 FQNEAQ (reference sequence). The CDR3 DNA reads TGTGCCAGCAGCTTAAGATCATTGCGGGACAATGAGCAGTTCTTC. Translation gives CASSLRSLRDNEQFF.

This clonotype was detected many times. J is TRBJ2-1 and V is TRBV9, with 8 nucleotides matching TRBD2. With 4 bases clipped from V and 0 bases from J, the junction kept 9 bases outside the gene matches. Germline CDR1 reads SGDLS; CDR2 reads YYNGEE. This CDR3 region has 17 residues. CDR3: CASSPAKRESSYNEQFF. As DNA, the CDR3 is TGTGCCAGCAGCCCCGCGAAGCGGGAGTCCTCCTACAATGAGCAGTTCTTC.

This clonotype was seen many times. CDR3 in DNA: TGTGCCAGCAGCCATAATGGGGGCGGATGGACTGAAGCTTTCTTT. It translates to CASSHNGGGWTEAFF. This sequence joins TRBV5-5 and TRBJ1-1; the D gene is possibly TRBD1 (6 bases). The CDR3 has 15 residues. Trimming took off 4 bases at V and 5 bases at J, with 18 bases between the two ends. Germline CDR1 reads SGHKS; CDR2 reads YYEKEE (reference sequence).

This clonotype was seen at least ten times. The chain joins TRBV6-2 or TRBV6-3 to TRBJ2-1; 8 bases fit TRBD2. The V and J ends lost 7 bases and 2 bases, in that order; junction bases with no gene match: 4. Germline V gives CDR1 MNHEY, CDR2 SVGEGT. This CDR3 contains 14 residues. CDR3 nucleotide sequence: TGTGCCAGCAACGCGGGAGGCGCCTACAATGAGCAGTTCTTC. Translating it yields CASNAGGAYNEQFF.

This clonotype was detected ten times or more. The chain uses TRBV5-1 and TRBJ2-3; possible D gene TRBD1, 5 bases. Trimming removed 2 bases from V and 0 bases from J, with 7 bases in between. Germline values: CDR1 SGHRS, CDR2 YFSETQ. The CDR3 extends over 14 amino acids. CDR3 DNA sequence: TGCGCCAGCAGCTTTCAGGGTAGCACAGATACGCAGTATTTT. Protein sequence: CASSFQGSTDTQYF.

This clonotype was detected only a few times. The J gene is TRBJ2-2, the V gene TRBV30; no firm D call. Germline V CDR1 and CDR2: GTSNPN, SVGIG (reference sequence). The CDR3 is 15 residues long. V was pared by 0 bases and J by 1 base, with 9 bases between. For the CDR3, the DNA is TGTGCCTGGAGTGTCACGCGTTTGAACACCGGGGAGCTGTTTTTT. Translating it yields CAWSVTRLNTGELFF. Together with reference TRBV30 and TRBJ2-2, the CDR3 gives the full variable domain: SQTIHQWPATLVQPVGSPLSLECTVEGTSNPNLYWYRQAAGRGLQLLFYSVGIGQISSEVPQNLSASRPQDRQFILSSKKLLLSDSGFYLCAWSVTRLNTGELFFGEGSRLTVL.

This clonotype showed up many times. The CDR3 DNA sequence: TGTGCCACCAGAAAAGGGACAGCGAATGAGCAGTTCTTC. Its translation: CATRKGTANEQFF. The chain recombines TRBV24-1 with TRBJ2-1, with TRBD1 matching over 7 bases. The germline V gene has CDR1 KGHDR and CDR2 SFDVKD. The junction had 6 bases not matched to a gene; V was cut back by 7 bases and J by 7 bases. The CDR3 is 13 residues long.

To note about this clonotype: This sequence is one base from a far larger clone and is likely a read error. The genes are TRBV6-8 and TRBJ2-3; a possible D gene is TRBD2 (6 bases). Per germline, CDR1 MNHGY and CDR2 SAAAGT. This CDR3 is built from 14 residues. With 7 bases removed from V and 4 bases from J, the gap between germline ends came to 15 bases. Here the CDR3 reads CASTGTYRADTQYF. CDR3 nucleotides: TGTGCCAGCACCGGGACTTACCGCGCAGATACGCAGTATTTT.

This clonotype has a count of ten or more. The chain employs TRBV2 and TRBJ2-3; D not certain. Germline assignment: CDR1 SNHLY and CDR2 FYNNEI. Trimming took 3 bases from V and 1 from J, leaving 14 bases between them. CDR3 length: 16 amino acids. DNA for the CDR3: TGTGCCAGCAGTGAGTTTAGGACCTCAGGCACAGATACGCAGTATTTT. Translated: CASSEFRTSGTDTQYF.

There are many counts of this clonotype. The chain recombines TRBV29-1 with TRBJ2-5; 9 nucleotides agree with TRBD2. There are 13 residues in the CDR3. V lost 5 bases, J lost 7 bases, and 8 bases stayed unmatched. CDR1 and CDR2 (germline): SQVTM, ANQGSEA. The CDR3 DNA reads as TGCAGCGTTCCTATAGAACTAGCGGGGACCCAGTACTTC. As protein: CSVPIELAGTQYF.

This clonotype was detected many times. The gene calls are TRBV29-1 and TRBJ1-1; tentatively, D is TRBD1 (6 bases). The CDR3 length is 14 residues. Trimming took 7 bases from V and 4 from J, leaving 19 bases between them. Germline CDR1 reads SQVTM; CDR2 reads ANQGSEA. The CDR3 nucleotides are TGCAGCGCTACCCAGACAGGCTACACCACTGAAGCTTTCTTT. Translating it yields CSATQTGYTTEAFF.

This clonotype showed up many times. V usage is TRBV18 and J usage is TRBJ2-2; unclear D gene. The CDR3 is 14 amino acids. Per the germline V gene, CDR1 is KGHSH and CDR2 is LQKENI. V lost 3 bases and J lost 0, with 5 bases in between. CDR3 in amino acids: CASSPRPNTGELFF. CDR3 nucleotide sequence: TGTGCCAGCTCACCCCGACCGAACACCGGGGAGCTGTTTTTT.

This clonotype was detected ten times or more. V gene TRBV18 combines with J gene TRBJ2-5; weak D call: TRBD1 (6 bases). CDR3 length: 15 amino acids. Trimming shortened V by 3 bases and J by 5 bases, and 16 bases separated the two germline ends. The germline gives CDR1 KGHSH, CDR2 LQKENI. The CDR3 DNA sequence: TGTGCCAGCTCACCGTCCGGGACACCCCGGGAGACCCAGTACTTC. Amino acid sequence: CASSPSGTPRETQYF.

Concerning this clonotype itself: Being one base from a much bigger clone, this may be a read error. This chain links TRBV6-5 with TRBJ2-2, with D perhaps assigned TRBD1 or TRBD2 (5 bases each). The CDR3 is 15 residues long. Germline lookup yields CDR1 MNHEY and CDR2 SVGAGI. Trimming removed 5 bases from V and 9 bases from J, with 19 bases in between. Here the CDR3 reads CASSGWDRETWELFF. In DNA, the CDR3 is TGTGCCAGCAGTGGTTGGGACCGAGAAACCTGGGAGCTGTTTTTT.

The genes are TRBV5-5 and TRBJ2-7; no firm D call. V lost 0 bases, J lost 0 bases, and 16 bases lay in between. This CDR3 has 17 residues. The germline V gene has CDR1 SGHKS and CDR2 YYEKEE (reference sequence). DNA of the CDR3: TGTGCCAGCAGCTTGGTGTCATCGCGGACCAACTCCTACGAGCAGTACTTC. Protein product: CASSLVSSRTNSYEQYF.

This clonotype was found many times. DNA for the CDR3: TGTGCCAGCAGGATTACACTTGGGGGAAAGACCCAGTACTTC. As protein: CASRITLGGKTQYF. The rearrangement links TRBV7-2 to TRBJ2-5; the D call may be TRBD1 or TRBD2 (5 bases each). The CDR3 length is 14 residues. Germline-derived CDR1 and CDR2 are SGHTA and FQGNSA. Deletions cut 6 bases from V and 6 bases from J, with 17 bases between. Supplemented by reference TRBV7-2 and TRBJ2-5, the full variable domain reads GAGVSQSPSNKVTEKGKDVELRCDPISGHTALYWYRQSLGQGLEFLIYFQGNSAPDKSGLPSDRFSAERTGGSVSTLTIQRTQQEDSAVYLCASRITLGGKTQYFGPGTRLLVL.

This clonotype was detected only a few times. With a much larger clone just one base away, this may be a read error. The chain is built from TRBV30 and TRBJ2-1; TRBD2 matches 9 bases. In germline, CDR1 is GTSNPN, CDR2 SVGIG (reference sequence). CDR3 length equals 15 residues. V lost 2 bases and J lost 7; bases outside the gene matches: 9. The CDR3 protein is CAWSWGSGRRNEQFF. CDR3 nucleotides: TGTGCCTGGAGTTGGGGGAGCGGGAGGAGGAATGAGCAGTTCTTC.

This clonotype was seen repeatedly, ten times or more. The DNA for the CDR3 is TGTGCCAGCAGTTCCCGAAACAGAAACTATGGCTACACCTTC. This gives the protein CASSSRNRNYGYTF. The chain employs TRBV6-2 or TRBV6-3 and TRBJ1-2; no firm D call. In germline, CDR1 is MNHEY, CDR2 SVGEGT. The CDR3 has 14 amino acids. Trimming removed 4 bases from V and 2 bases from J, with 11 bases in between.

This clonotype appeared many times. This sequence joins TRBV19 and TRBJ2-7, with a weak D call TRBD1 (6 bases). Germline values: CDR1 LNHDA, CDR2 SQIVND (reference sequence). Trimming stripped 3 bases from V and 4 bases from J, with 16 bases between. This CDR3 region has 15 residues. CDR3: CASSIRSGTNYEQYF. CDR3 in DNA: TGTGCCAGTAGTATTCGATCCGGGACAAATTACGAGCAGTACTTC.

This clonotype appeared many times. The V call is TRBV27, the J call TRBJ2-1, with 7 bases identical to TRBD2. J gave up 7 bases and V 5 bases, and 14 bases lay outside the gene matches. Germline V gene lookup returns CDR1 MNHEY and CDR2 SMNVEV (reference sequence). This CDR3 has 16 amino acids. CDR3 in amino acids: CASSRLGTMAGNEQFF. The CDR3 coding sequence is TGTGCCAGCAGTCGTCTCGGGACTATGGCGGGAAATGAGCAGTTCTTC.

The J gene is TRBJ2-1, the V gene TRBV20-1; D ambiguous. V shed 2 bases and J shed 2 bases, with 10 bases lying between them. Germline loops: CDR1 DFQATT, CDR2 SNEGSKA (reference sequence). The length of the CDR3 is 14 residues. The CDR3 sequence is CSARQGLPYNEQFF. The CDR3, as DNA: TGCAGTGCTAGACAAGGGCTCCCCTACAATGAGCAGTTCTTC.

There are many counts of this clonotype. The V call is TRBV6-5, the J call TRBJ2-1; TRBD1 or TRBD2 may be the D gene (6 bases each). V was shortened by 6 bases and J by 2 bases, with 14 bases between the two germline ends. The germline gives CDR1 MNHEY, CDR2 SVGAGI. The CDR3 is made up of 15 amino acids. The DNA for the CDR3 is TGTGCCAGCAGGGAGGGCAGGGGCGCCTACAATGAGCAGTTCTTC. Translating it yields CASREGRGAYNEQFF.

The V and J genes are TRBV4-1 and TRBJ2-5, with 8 bases matching TRBD2. The CDR3 covers 14 residues. Germline assignment: CDR1 MGHRA and CDR2 YSYEKL. V shed 2 bases and J 4 bases; nucleotides not matched to a gene: 3. This CDR3 is CASSQIGGGETQYF. The CDR3 coding sequence is TGCGCCAGCAGCCAAATCGGGGGGGGAGAGACCCAGTACTTC.

V and J are TRBV7-3 and TRBJ1-1; tentative D call: TRBD1 (6 bases). V lost 3 bases to trimming and J lost 3 bases, with 14 bases between them. Germline CDR1 and CDR2: SGHTA and FQGTGA. CDR3 length: 15 residues. The CDR3 DNA is TGTGCCAGCAGCTTGGACAGTGCTTCGTACACTGAAGCTTTCTTT. Its translation is CASSLDSASYTEAFF.

This chain links TRBV20-1 with TRBJ2-5; the D gene is possibly TRBD2 (6 bases). V lost 1 base, J lost 4 bases, and 13 bases lay in between. Germline CDR1 DFQATT, CDR2 SNEGSKA (reference sequence). This CDR3 is built from 14 residues. The CDR3 coding sequence is TGCAGTGCTAGAGTTGGTAGCGGTCCAGAGACCCAGTACTTC. Protein: CSARVGSGPETQYF.

This clonotype appeared many times. The chain is built from TRBV10-3 and TRBJ2-7; D possibly corresponds to TRBD1 (7 bases). V was trimmed by 3 bases and J by 5 bases, leaving 14 bases between them. The germline CDR1 and CDR2 sequences are ENHRY and SYGVKD. The CDR3 contains 14 residues. The CDR3: CAISDFRRGDEQYF. CDR3 sequence (DNA): TGTGCCATCAGTGATTTCCGCAGGGGGGACGAGCAGTACTTC.

This clonotype was seen ten or more times. The V call is TRBV3-1, the J call TRBJ2-7; a weak D match, TRBD1 (5 bases). The CDR3 extends over 13 amino acids. The V gene's germline CDR1 is LGHDT and CDR2 YNNKEL (reference sequence). Trimming shortened V by 4 bases and J by 4 bases, and 11 bases separated the two germline ends. The CDR3, as DNA: TGTGCCAGCAGCCGCGGACGGACATACGAGCAGTACTTC. Residues: CASSRGRTYEQYF.

Turning to this clonotype: This may come from a read error, since a much larger clone is one base off. V gene TRBV3-1 combines with J gene TRBJ2-1; TRBD2 agrees at 10 bases. CDR3 length: 15 amino acids. J lost 10 bases, V lost 0 bases, and 6 bases had no gene match. The germline CDR1 and CDR2 sequences are LGHDT and YNNKEL (reference sequence). The CDR3 is CASSQDTSGNYEQFF. The CDR3 DNA reads as TGTGCCAGCAGCCAAGACACTAGCGGGAACTACGAGCAGTTCTTC.

This clonotype was counted ten times or more. The junction does not match germline at one end; this may be a read error. The rearrangement uses TRBV7-2 and TRBJ2-7; 7 bases map to TRBD2. Germline-derived CDR1 and CDR2 are SGHTA and FQGNSA. The CDR3 is 11 amino acids. CDR3 amino acids: CASSLGLFTHF. Written as DNA, the CDR3 is TGTGCCAGCAGCCTGGGACTATTTACGCACTTC.

In this sample, this clonotype turned up many times. This chain links TRBV7-8 with TRBJ1-1; TRBD1 might be the D (6 bases). The germline CDR1 and CDR2 sequences are SGHVS and FQNEAQ. Trimming removed 8 bases from V and 3 bases from J, with 16 bases in between. This CDR3 spans 14 amino acids. The CDR3 bases are TGTGCCAGCTTCGTCGGGGGACACGACACTGAAGCTTTCTTT. This encodes CASFVGGHDTEAFF.

This clonotype was counted at least ten times. V is TRBV29-1 and J is TRBJ2-3; 12 nucleotides match TRBD2. This CDR3 region has 14 residues. Per germline, CDR1 SQVTM and CDR2 ANQGSEA. V was pared by 7 bases and J by 11 bases, with 13 bases of the junction left unmatched. The CDR3 sequence is CSGEASGGAGRQYF. CDR3 DNA sequence: TGCAGCGGGGAGGCTAGCGGGGGGGCTGGTCGGCAGTATTTT.